The 22 T cell receptor beta chains in this list originate from one sample, sequenced in a study of spatial heterogeneity in lung cancer. No antigens are known for them. As for time point: sample taken at primary tumor resection. General observations from the study: Expanded intratumoral alpha and beta TCR counts tracked tumor mutation counts.

TCRdb ran MiXCR on the 5' RACE reads and lists one entry per CDR3 protein. This table holds 20,000 to 25,000 distinct CDR3 sequences, under 3.5% found once. The material was lung tumor tissue, obtained at surgery. The origin of the receptors is a male donor with early-stage non-small cell lung cancer.

This clonotype was observed at least ten times. The rearrangement uses TRBV7-9 and TRBJ2-2, with D possibly being TRBD2 (5 bases). Germline V gene lookup returns CDR1 SEHNR and CDR2 FQNEAQ (reference sequence). V shed 3 bases and J shed 4 bases, with 12 bases lying between them. The CDR3 runs to 15 residues. This CDR3 is CASSLDSTGTGELFF. In nucleotides, the CDR3 is TGTGCCAGCAGCTTGGACTCCACGGGCACCGGGGAGCTGTTTTTT. The full variable domain, completed using reference TRBV7-9 and TRBJ2-2, is DTGVSQNPRHKITKRGQNVTFRCDPISEHNRLYWYRQTLGQGPEFLTYFQNEAQLEKSRLLSDRFSAERPKGSFSTLEIQRTEQGDSAMYLCASSLDSTGTGELFFGEGSRLTVL.

This clonotype was detected many times. The CDR3 loop is CASSPTGSGSTDTQYF. For the CDR3, the DNA is TGTGCCAGCAGTCCAACAGGTAGCGGGAGCACAGATACGCAGTATTTT. The rearrangement uses TRBV12-3 or TRBV12-4 and TRBJ2-3, with 7 nucleotides matching TRBD2. The CDR3 consists of 16 residues. V dropped 5 bases and J dropped 0; count of bases not matched to a gene: 8.

This clonotype was picked up many times. The rearrangement joins TRBV3-1 to TRBJ2-7, with D maybe TRBD2 (5 bases). The CDR3 length is 18 residues. The germline V gene has CDR1 LGHDT and CDR2 YNNKEL (reference sequence). V was trimmed by 4 bases and J by 1 base, leaving 23 bases between them. This CDR3 reads CASSPHMEEPTTSYEQYF. The CDR3 coding sequence is TGTGCCAGCAGCCCACACATGGAGGAGCCCACAACTTCCTACGAGCAGTACTTC.

This clonotype occurred many times. The chain recombines TRBV9 with TRBJ2-2, with 8 nucleotides matching TRBD2. The CDR3 spans 16 residues. Looked up from germline, CDR1 is SGDLS and CDR2 is YYNGEE. The junction had 3 bases not matched to a gene; V was cut back by 1 base and J by 1 base. This chain's CDR3 is CASSVTSGRNTGELFF. In nucleotides, the CDR3 is TGTGCCAGCAGCGTAACTAGCGGACGGAACACCGGGGAGCTGTTTTTT.

In this sample, this clonotype turned up many times. This chain links TRBV28 with TRBJ1-2, with 11 bases identical to TRBD1. Trimming at V came to 5 bases and at J to 7 bases, leaving 6 bases not matched to a gene. The CDR3 consists of 14 residues. Germline loops: CDR1 MDHEN, CDR2 SYDVKM. CDR3 DNA sequence: TGTGCCAGCAGTCGGACAGGGGGCAGGAGTGGCTACACCTTC. Translated: CASSRTGGRSGYTF.

This clonotype was found many times. The chain couples TRBV3-1 to TRBJ2-3; 9 bases are shared with TRBD2. The V segment lost 1 base and the J segment 1 base; nucleotides outside the gene matches: 0. The CDR3 spans 15 residues. CDR1 is LGHDT, CDR2 YNNKEL, per germline (reference sequence). Here the CDR3 reads CASSQGTSGTDTQYF. The CDR3 DNA reads TGTGCCAGCAGCCAAGGGACTAGCGGCACAGATACGCAGTATTTT.

This clonotype came up many times. This chain connects TRBV11-3 to TRBJ2-1; 7 positions match TRBD1. The junction had 2 bases not matched to a gene; V was cut back by 3 bases and J by 3 bases. The CDR3 is made up of 14 amino acids. In germline, CDR1 is SGHNT, CDR2 YENEEA. The CDR3 DNA is TGTGCCAGCAGCTTTGACAGGGTCTACAATGAGCAGTTCTTC. Translated, it gives CASSFDRVYNEQFF.

The rearrangement joins TRBV20-1 to TRBJ2-3; D gene ambiguous. V lost 5 bases to trimming and J lost 0 bases, with 6 bases between them. Per the germline V gene, CDR1 is DFQATT and CDR2 is SNEGSKA (reference sequence). The length of the CDR3 is 12 residues. The CDR3 loop reads CSAWASTDTQYF. The CDR3 coding sequence is TGCAGTGCTTGGGCTAGCACAGATACGCAGTATTTT.

Many counts were recorded for this clonotype. The V and J genes are TRBV6-6 and TRBJ2-1, with TRBD2 matching 11 bases. V lost 6 bases, J lost 2 bases, and 6 bases stayed unmatched. Germline V CDR1 and CDR2: MNHNY, SVGAGI (reference sequence). The CDR3 runs 16 residues. For the CDR3, the DNA is TGTGCCAGCAGACAAGAGACTAGCGGGACCTACAATGAGCAGTTCTTC. It is translated as CASRQETSGTYNEQFF.

This clonotype qualifies as medium-sized. This chain links TRBV2 with TRBJ2-3; 8 nucleotides match TRBD2. This CDR3 contains 17 residues. Germline assignment: CDR1 SNHLY and CDR2 FYNNEI. With V trimmed by 6 bases and J by 0 bases, 11 bases remained unmatched. CDR3 sequence (DNA): TGTGCCAGCAGCCAACCCATTACTAGCGGAAGCACAGATACGCAGTATTTT. Translation gives CASSQPITSGSTDTQYF.

This clonotype occurred many times. The chain couples TRBV10-3 to TRBJ1-1; D is ambiguous. The CDR3 is 13 residues long. Germline V CDR1 and CDR2: ENHRY, SYGVKD. Trimming took off 11 bases at V and 1 base at J, with 14 bases between the two ends. The CDR3 sequence: CASLREGNTEAFF. The DNA for the CDR3 is TGTGCCTCCTTGCGGGAAGGGAACACTGAAGCTTTCTTT.

This clonotype was counted ten times or more. CDR3 residues: CASSLRQDPGNEQFF. The CDR3 nucleotides read TGTGCCAGCAGCTTAAGACAGGACCCTGGGAATGAGCAGTTCTTC. This sequence joins TRBV7-8 and TRBJ2-1, with D maybe TRBD1 (6 bases). The germline V and J ends were trimmed by 2 bases and 7 bases, with 15 bases remaining between them. CDR3 size: 15 residues. The germline CDR1 and CDR2 sequences are SGHVS and FQNEAQ.

This clonotype was seen many times. This sequence joins TRBV24-1 and TRBJ2-7; the D gene is possibly TRBD2 (6 bases). V gave up 5 bases and J gave up 1 base, with 14 bases separating them. This CDR3 has 15 amino acids. CDR1 and CDR2 (germline): KGHDR, SFDVKD. The CDR3, as DNA: TGTGCCACCAGTGCCGCGGGCGCGGGATCCTACGAGCAGTACTTC. Residues: CATSAAGAGSYEQYF.

This clonotype was seen ten or more times. The gene calls are TRBV20-1 and TRBJ2-7; weak D call: TRBD2 (6 bases). The CDR3 spans 14 residues. V lost 4 bases, J lost 5 bases, and 18 bases lay in between. Germline values: CDR1 DFQATT, CDR2 SNEGSKA (reference sequence). CDR3 in amino acids: CSANARDLGNEQYF. The DNA of the CDR3 is TGCAGTGCTAATGCCCGGGACTTAGGAAACGAGCAGTACTTC.

This clonotype was seen repeatedly, ten times or more. The chain has TRBV6-5 and TRBJ1-2, with D perhaps matching TRBD1 (6 bases). Germline V gene lookup returns CDR1 MNHEY and CDR2 SVGAGI. This CDR3 spans 12 amino acids. V was trimmed by 2 bases and J by 6 bases, leaving 7 bases between them. CDR3 loop: CASSYGTNGYTF. The CDR3 DNA reads TGTGCCAGCAGTTACGGGACAAATGGCTACACCTTC.

This clonotype is medium-sized within its sample. The chain links TRBV29-1 to TRBJ2-6; D not certain. V was shortened by 1 base and J by 4 bases, with 2 bases between the two germline ends. Germline CDR1 and CDR2: SQVTM and ANQGSEA. The CDR3 has 12 amino acids. This CDR3 reads CSVEAGANVLTF. For the CDR3, the DNA is TGCAGCGTTGAAGCCGGGGCCAACGTCCTGACTTTC.

This clonotype has ten or more counts. This chain uses TRBV6-1 with TRBJ2-3; 10 bases line up with TRBD2. The CDR3 extends over 15 amino acids. Germline assignment: CDR1 MNHNS and CDR2 SASEGT. With 8 bases clipped from V and 4 bases from J, the junction kept 9 bases outside the gene matches. CDR3: CASSPIAGGADTQYF. CDR3 bases: TGTGCCAGCTCCCCGATAGCGGGAGGAGCAGATACGCAGTATTTT.

The J gene is TRBJ1-6, the V gene TRBV28; the D is unclear. The CDR3 loop spans 14 amino acids. V lost 3 bases and J 6 bases, leaving 9 bases between the germline ends. Per germline, CDR1 MDHEN and CDR2 SYDVKM. CDR3 nucleotide sequence: TGTGCCAGCAGTTTTTGGCAGTTTAATTCACCCCTCCACTTT. Translation gives CASSFWQFNSPLHF.

This clonotype was counted many times. The chain has TRBV10-1 and TRBJ2-7; no firm D call. The V gene lost 0 bases and the J gene lost 3 bases, with 12 bases spanning the gap. CDR1 is WNHNN and CDR2 is SYGVQD in the germline V gene (reference sequence). The CDR3 has 15 residues. CDR3 protein: CASSESSSSYYEQYF. The CDR3 DNA reads as TGCGCCAGCAGTGAGTCCTCCTCGTCCTACTACGAGCAGTACTTC.

This clonotype showed up many times. The V and J genes are TRBV20-1 and TRBJ1-1; D might be TRBD1 (6 bases). The ends were cut back, 6 bases at V and 5 bases at J, with 13 bases in the middle. The CDR3 length is 12 residues. The germline CDR1 and CDR2 sequences are DFQATT and SNEGSKA (reference sequence). CDR3: CSAKIRGTEAFF. The CDR3 DNA follows: TGCAGTGCAAAAATCAGGGGAACTGAAGCTTTCTTT.

This clonotype was seen ten or more times. The chain has TRBV18 and TRBJ1-2, with TRBD1 matching 10 bases. Germline CDR1 KGHSH, CDR2 LQKENI. The CDR3 has 14 residues. V lost 3 bases and J lost 6; bases outside the gene matches: 4. In DNA form, the CDR3 reads TGTGCCAGCTCACCTGGGGACAGGGGTGATGGCTACACCTTC. This codes for CASSPGDRGDGYTF.

By sample share, this clonotype is medium-sized (0.01 to 0.1%). The chain carries TRBV29-1 and TRBJ2-1, with 7 bases matching TRBD2. CDR3 length: 12 residues. The V gene's germline CDR1 is SQVTM and CDR2 ANQGSEA. Losses at the gene ends were 1 base for V and 7 bases for J; bases not matched to a gene: 1. CDR3 region: CSVEVGGNEQFF. CDR3 in DNA: TGCAGCGTTGAAGTGGGGGGGAATGAGCAGTTCTTC.